The clone carrying this TCR beta chain was picked up many times. The TCR beta CDR3 regions underwent amplification using RNA transcripts as the source. The primer set for the first-round RT-PCR of the TCR CDR3 was HTBI. Each CDR3 protein is one row after TCRdb ran MiXCR on the multiplex PCR reads. The sample shows approximately 600,000 distinct CDR3 sequences, around 16% of them seen only once. Graves' hyperthyroidism was deemed stable given no ophthalmopathy progression within 18 months. The hyperthyroidism was newly diagnosed and had lasted under 2 months; the patients were aged 18 to 65. The CDR3 totals 13 residues. Trimming took 5 bases from V and 5 from J; bases not matched to a gene: 3. Per germline, CDR1 MDHEN and CDR2 SYDVKM. This entry is derived from a study of T cells in Graves' hyperthyroidism and ophthalmopathy.

This chain links TRBV28 with TRBJ2-1, with 7 positions matching TRBD2. Sequencing was carried out using blood. The sequence was obtained from a woman aged 25-40 years with Graves' hyperthyroidism. CDR3 amino acids: CASSPGLDNEQFF. The CDR3 coding sequence is TGTGCCAGCAGTCCCGGACTAGACAATGAGCAGTTCTTC.